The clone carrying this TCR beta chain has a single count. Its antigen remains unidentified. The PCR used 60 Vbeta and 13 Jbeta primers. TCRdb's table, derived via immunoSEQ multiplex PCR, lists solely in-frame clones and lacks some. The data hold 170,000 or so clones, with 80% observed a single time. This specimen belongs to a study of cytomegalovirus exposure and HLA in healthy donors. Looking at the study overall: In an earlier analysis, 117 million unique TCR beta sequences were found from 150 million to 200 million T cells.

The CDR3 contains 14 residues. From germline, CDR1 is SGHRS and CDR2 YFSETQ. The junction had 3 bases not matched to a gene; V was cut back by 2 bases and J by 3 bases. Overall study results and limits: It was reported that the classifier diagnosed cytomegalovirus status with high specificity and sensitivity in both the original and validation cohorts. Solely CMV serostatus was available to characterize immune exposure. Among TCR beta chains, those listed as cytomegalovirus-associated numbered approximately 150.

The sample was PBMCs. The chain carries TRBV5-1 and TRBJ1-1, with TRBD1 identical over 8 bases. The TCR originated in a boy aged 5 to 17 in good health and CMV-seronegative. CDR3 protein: CASSLGTGHTEAFF. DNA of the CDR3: TGCGCCAGCAGCTTAGGGACAGGACACACTGAAGCTTTCTTT.